Below are 32 T cell receptor beta chains sequenced from a single sample in a study of OX40 agonist ivuxolimab in advanced cancers. Profiled with immunoSEQ multiplex PCR; TCRdb holds only in-frame clones, not every one. The sample yields 45,000 to 50,000 clones, about nine tenths seen once. The source material was CD4+ or CD8+ T cells sorted from blood, sampled in a trial of the OX40 agonist ivuxolimab. The receptors derive from an adult with an advanced solid tumor such as melanoma, head and neck, liver or kidney cancer.

This clone was counted once. The chain joins TRBV15 to TRBJ1-5; TRBD1 matches at 8 bases. V dropped 3 bases and J dropped 5; count of bases not matched to a gene: 9. Germline V gene lookup returns CDR1 LNHNV and CDR2 YYDKDF (reference sequence). The CDR3 is 16 amino acids. DNA for the CDR3: TGTGCCACCAGCAGGGGACAGGAACCGGCTTATCAGCCCCAGCATTTT. Translation gives CATSRGQEPAYQPQHF.

The chain carries TRBV10-3 and TRBJ2-5; D is perhaps TRBD1 or TRBD2 (5 bases each). With 6 bases removed from V and 1 base from J, the gap between germline ends came to 15 bases. The germline V gene encodes CDR1 ENHRY and CDR2 SYGVKD. The length of the CDR3 is 15 residues. The CDR3 protein is CAIRGDEKPQETQYF. DNA of the CDR3: TGTGCCATCAGGGGGGATGAGAAACCCCAAGAGACCCAGTACTTC.

The chain links TRBV4-2 to TRBJ2-2; D is perhaps TRBD2 (6 bases). V was cut by 1 base and J by 4 bases, with 10 bases left in between. The CDR3 loop spans 15 amino acids. Germline V lookup: CDR1 LGHNA, CDR2 YNFKEQ. CDR3 coding DNA: TGTGCCAGCAGCCAAGTAACCGGGAGCACCGGGGAGCTGTTTTTT. Protein product: CASSQVTGSTGELFF.

The chain combines TRBV19 with TRBJ1-5; 7 bases are a match to TRBD1. The CDR3 runs to 15 residues. Germline V gene lookup returns CDR1 LNHDA and CDR2 SQIVND (reference sequence). The junction had 10 bases not matched to a gene; V was cut back by 7 bases and J by 4 bases. CDR3 amino acids: CASNRGQGVNQPQHF. As DNA, the CDR3 is TGTGCCAGTAATCGTGGGCAGGGGGTAAATCAGCCCCAGCATTTT.

The CDR3 sequence is CASSYSRGDTEAFF. CDR3 nucleotide sequence: TGTGCCAGCAGTTACTCGAGAGGGGACACTGAAGCTTTCTTT. The rearrangement uses TRBV6-5 and TRBJ1-1, with D tentatively TRBD1 (5 bases). The CDR3 totals 14 residues. In germline, CDR1 is MNHEY, CDR2 SVGAGI. The V and J ends lost 0 bases and 3 bases respectively, with 8 bases between them.

V and J are TRBV19 and TRBJ2-3, with 8 nucleotides matching TRBD1. The CDR3 is made up of 14 amino acids. With 8 bases clipped from V and 3 bases from J, the junction kept 7 bases outside the gene matches. Germline values: CDR1 LNHDA, CDR2 SQIVND (reference sequence). The CDR3 here is CASQGAVRTDTQYF. Written as DNA, the CDR3 is TGTGCCAGTCAGGGGGCAGTAAGGACAGATACGCAGTATTTT.

CDR3 bases: TGTGCCAGCAGCTTACATCCGGGACCCCGGCCTTATAGCAATCAGCCCCAGCATTTT. It is translated as CASSLHPGPRPYSNQPQHF. The chain recombines TRBV7-6 with TRBJ1-5; perhaps TRBD1 as D (5 bases). CDR1 is SGHVS and CDR2 is FNYEAQ in the germline V gene. There are 19 residues in the CDR3. Trimming stripped 2 bases from V and 0 bases from J, with 20 bases between.

This chain joins TRBV7-9 and TRBJ2-7, with D hard to call. V was shortened by 8 bases and J by 2 bases, with 13 bases between the two germline ends. The CDR3 is made up of 13 amino acids. Germline loops: CDR1 SEHNR, CDR2 FQNEAQ (reference sequence). CDR3 sequence reads: CASSVIGPYEQYF. As DNA, the CDR3 is TGTGCCAGCTCAGTAATTGGGCCCTACGAGCAGTACTTC.

The chain is built from TRBV28 and TRBJ1-6; 8 bases match TRBD1. V was pared by 1 base and J by 9 bases, with 5 bases of the junction left unmatched. CDR1 is MDHEN and CDR2 is SYDVKM in the germline V gene. The CDR3 totals 15 residues. The CDR3 here is CASSLSTGGFSPLHF. Here the CDR3 DNA reads TGTGCCAGCAGTTTATCTACAGGGGGTTTTTCACCCCTCCACTTT.

The V call is TRBV4-1, the J call TRBJ2-3; 7 bases line up with TRBD1. There are 16 residues in the CDR3. Losses at the gene ends were 2 bases for V and 0 bases for J; bases not matched to a gene: 5. Germline V gene lookup returns CDR1 MGHRA and CDR2 YSYEKL. The DNA of the CDR3 is TGCGCCAGCAGCCAACCTGGACAGGCCAGCACAGATACGCAGTATTTT. This gives the protein CASSQPGQASTDTQYF.

The chain links TRBV7-6 to TRBJ2-1; perhaps TRBD1 as D (6 bases). Germline V gene sequence: CDR1 SGHVS, CDR2 FNYEAQ. V shed 0 bases and J shed 6 bases, with 6 bases lying between them. The CDR3 loop spans 13 amino acids. The CDR3 nucleotides are TGTGCCAGCAGCTTAGCGGGGGCCAATGAGCAGTTCTTC. Its protein product is CASSLAGANEQFF. The whole variable domain, remainder taken from reference TRBV7-6 and TRBJ2-1, is GAGVSQSPRYKVTKRGQDVALRCDPISGHVSLYWYRQALGQGPEFLTYFNYEAQQDKSGLPNDRFSAERPEGSISTLTIQRTEQRDSAMYRCASSLAGANEQFFGPGTRLTVL.

V is TRBV5-6 and J is TRBJ1-2, with unresolved D. Trimming cost V 0 bases and J 4 bases, with 13 bases left between them. The length of the CDR3 is 15 residues. Germline V gene sequence: CDR1 SGHDT, CDR2 YYEEEE. In nucleotides, the CDR3 is TGTGCCAGCAGCTTGGCGGCATTGAGGCCCTATGGCTACACCTTC. Translation gives CASSLAALRPYGYTF.

The V gene is TRBV27, the J gene TRBJ2-3; D is unclear. Trimming cost V 0 bases and J 0 bases, with 1 base left between them. This CDR3 is built from 13 residues. Germline V gene lookup returns CDR1 MNHEY and CDR2 SMNVEV (reference sequence). The chain's CDR3 is CASSLSSTDTQYF. For the CDR3, the DNA is TGTGCCAGCAGTTTATCCAGCACAGATACGCAGTATTTT.

The chain joins TRBV10-3 to TRBJ2-7, with a weak D call TRBD2 (5 bases). The CDR3 is 14 residues long. Per germline, CDR1 ENHRY and CDR2 SYGVKD. The germline V and J ends were trimmed by 8 bases and 2 bases, with 16 bases remaining between them. CDR3 residues: CAIAPGSVTYEQYF. CDR3 DNA sequence: TGTGCCATCGCTCCGGGGAGTGTGACCTACGAGCAGTACTTC.

This CDR3 reads CASILGLSNQPQHF. CDR3 in DNA: TGTGCCAGCATCTTGGGACTTAGCAATCAGCCCCAGCATTTT. The chain is built from TRBV28 and TRBJ1-5, with a possible D match to TRBD1 (5 bases). Trimming shortened V by 7 bases and J by 0 bases, and 10 bases separated the two germline ends. In germline, CDR1 is MDHEN, CDR2 SYDVKM. CDR3 length: 14 residues.

V and J are TRBV5-5 and TRBJ1-6, with a tentative D call TRBD1 (5 bases). There are 17 residues in the CDR3. V was clipped by 2 bases and J by 10 bases, with 22 bases between them. Germline-derived CDR1 and CDR2 are SGHKS and YYEKEE (reference sequence). The CDR3 sequence is CASSFRGDAPAGSPLHF. In DNA form, the CDR3 reads TGTGCCAGCAGCTTCCGAGGGGATGCTCCCGCAGGATCACCCCTCCACTTT. Drawing the rest from reference TRBV5-5 and TRBJ1-6, the complete variable domain is DAGVTQSPTHLIKTRGQQVTLRCSPISGHKSVSWYQQVLGQGPQFIFQYYEKEERGRGNFPDRFSARQFPNYSSELNVNALLLGDSALYLCASSFRGDAPAGSPLHFGNGTRLTVT.

CDR3 sequence (DNA): TGTGCCAGTAGGCCGGGGCAGGCTCTTGTGCCCCTCCACTTT. This sequence encodes CASRPGQALVPLHF. The rearrangement uses TRBV19 and TRBJ1-6; possible D gene TRBD1, 5 bases. The CDR3 contains 14 residues. CDR1 and CDR2 from the germline V gene are LNHDA and SQIVND (reference sequence). V was pared by 6 bases and J by 13 bases, with 19 bases between.

V gene TRBV27 combines with J gene TRBJ2-1; no reliable D call. Germline V CDR1 and CDR2: MNHEY, SMNVEV (reference sequence). The germline V and J ends were trimmed by 5 bases and 9 bases, with 17 bases remaining between them. The CDR3 is 14 amino acids. CDR3 amino acids: CASSRRIPYAEQFF. The CDR3 DNA reads TGTGCCAGCAGTCGCCGAATCCCTTATGCTGAGCAGTTCTTC.

CDR3 sequence: CASSPGSGGAFYEQYF. The CDR3 DNA is TGTGCCAGCAGCCCGGGAAGCGGGGGGGCCTTCTACGAGCAGTACTTC. The rearrangement uses TRBV5-6 and TRBJ2-7; TRBD2 aligns across 10 bases. The germline gives CDR1 SGHDT, CDR2 YYEEEE. With 4 bases clipped from V and 3 bases from J, the junction kept 10 bases outside the gene matches. The CDR3 sequence is 16 residues long.

The chain employs TRBV25-1 and TRBJ1-3; D uncertain. The germline V gene has CDR1 MGHDK and CDR2 SYGVNS. V shed 1 base and J shed 1 base, with 5 bases lying between them. There are 14 residues in the CDR3. The CDR3 reads CASSEFDSGNTIYF. In DNA form, the CDR3 reads TGTGCCAGCAGTGAATTCGATTCTGGAAACACCATATATTTT.

J is TRBJ2-1 and V is TRBV5-6; the match to TRBD2 covers 7 bases. The CDR3 runs to 16 residues. Per the germline V gene, CDR1 is SGHDT and CDR2 is YYEEEE. Trimming cost V 6 bases and J 1 base; bases outside gene matches: 10. The CDR3 DNA reads as TGTGCCAGCATCTCCGAAGCGGGGCTGTCCTACAATGAGCAGTTCTTC. Protein: CASISEAGLSYNEQFF.

The genes are TRBV11-2 and TRBJ2-3, with a possible D match to TRBD2 (6 bases). The CDR3 totals 11 residues. With 9 bases removed from V and 8 bases from J, the gap between germline ends came to 12 bases. Germline-derived CDR1 and CDR2 are SGHAT and FQNNGV. As DNA, the CDR3 is TGTGCCAGTTCCGAGGGAGGTACGCAGTATTTT. This encodes CASSEGGTQYF.

The chain has TRBV12-5 and TRBJ2-5, with 7 bases that match TRBD1. Trimming removed 2 bases from V and 5 bases from J; junction bases left unmatched: 8. Germline V gene data show CDR1 as LGHNT and CDR2 as FRNRAP. The CDR3 runs 15 residues. The CDR3 protein is CASGLTLQGQETQYF. For the CDR3, the DNA is TGTGCTAGTGGTTTGACCCTACAGGGACAGGAGACCCAGTACTTC.

The chain joins TRBV29-1 to TRBJ1-4; the match to TRBD1 covers 9 bases. V shed 7 bases, J shed 0 bases, and the junction held 6 bases outside the gene matches. Germline V gene lookup returns CDR1 SQVTM and CDR2 ANQGSEA. The CDR3 runs to 15 residues. This CDR3 is CSGRDRDSTNEKLFF. The CDR3 coding sequence is TGCAGCGGCCGGGACAGGGATTCAACTAATGAAAAACTGTTTTTT.

The genes are TRBV19 and TRBJ2-5, with 10 bases aligning to TRBD1. This CDR3 is built from 14 residues. V lost 5 bases to trimming and J lost 4 bases; unmatched junction nucleotides: 4. The germline V gene encodes CDR1 LNHDA and CDR2 SQIVND (reference sequence). The CDR3: CASSFRDRGETQYF. In DNA, the CDR3 is TGTGCCAGTAGTTTTCGGGACAGGGGAGAGACCCAGTACTTC.

This clone appeared a single time. The chain couples TRBV4-2 to TRBJ2-5; 8 bases are a match to TRBD2. Per the germline V gene, CDR1 is LGHNA and CDR2 is YNFKEQ. The CDR3 is made up of 13 amino acids. Trimming took 4 bases from V and 4 from J; bases not matched to a gene: 2. The CDR3 coding sequence is TGTGCCAGCAGCCCGGGACTAGGAGAGACCCAGTACTTC. It translates to CASSPGLGETQYF.

This clone was seen only a few times. The rearrangement uses TRBV6-6 and TRBJ2-1, with 7 bases matching TRBD2. CDR1 and CDR2 from the germline V gene are MNHNY and SVGAGI (reference sequence). CDR3 length equals 14 residues. V shed 0 bases and J 8 bases; nucleotides not matched to a gene: 4. CDR3 residues: CASSYSGEGYEQFF. The CDR3 bases are TGTGCCAGCAGTTACTCTGGGGAGGGCTATGAGCAGTTCTTC.

The chain joins TRBV19 to TRBJ2-7; 9 bases are shared with TRBD1. Trimming removed 5 bases from V and 0 bases from J; junction bases left unmatched: 5. CDR1 is LNHDA, CDR2 SQIVND, per germline (reference sequence). CDR3 length: 15 amino acids. The CDR3 DNA sequence: TGTGCCAGTAGTTCCGGGACAGGGCCCTCCTACGAGCAGTACGTC. The encoded protein is CASSSGTGPSYEQYV.

This chain connects TRBV19 to TRBJ1-1; possible D gene TRBD1, 6 bases. CDR1 LNHDA and CDR2 SQIVND come from the germline V gene (reference sequence). The ends were cut back, 10 bases at V and 5 bases at J, with 17 bases in the middle. The CDR3 contains 13 residues. CDR3 in amino acids: CATQKGEGTEAFF. CDR3 bases: TGTGCCACCCAGAAGGGGGAGGGAACTGAAGCTTTCTTT.

V gene TRBV11-3 combines with J gene TRBJ2-6; 8 positions agree with TRBD1. The CDR3 runs 16 residues. Trimming cost V 5 bases and J 1 base; bases outside gene matches: 4. CDR1 is SGHNT and CDR2 is YENEEA in the germline V gene. Here the CDR3 DNA reads TGTGCCAGCAGCATACGGACAGGGTCTGGGGCCAACGTCCTGACTTTC. Translating it yields CASSIRTGSGANVLTF.

V and J are TRBV27 and TRBJ2-7; 10 bases agree with TRBD1. Germline V gives CDR1 MNHEY, CDR2 SMNVEV (reference sequence). The CDR3 covers 14 residues. V shed 6 bases and J 5 bases; nucleotides not matched to a gene: 7. CDR3 in amino acids: CASSLDRGGNEQYV. In DNA, the CDR3 is TGTGCCAGCAGCTTGGACAGGGGGGGGAACGAGCAGTACGTC.

This rearrangement joins TRBV27 to TRBJ1-1; D remains ambiguous. CDR1 and CDR2 (germline): MNHEY, SMNVEV (reference sequence). V gave up 6 bases and J gave up 0 bases, with 8 bases separating them. The CDR3 has 13 residues. DNA of the CDR3: TGTGCCAGCAGGGACCCAATGAACACTGAAGCTTTCTTT. This codes for CASRDPMNTEAFF.